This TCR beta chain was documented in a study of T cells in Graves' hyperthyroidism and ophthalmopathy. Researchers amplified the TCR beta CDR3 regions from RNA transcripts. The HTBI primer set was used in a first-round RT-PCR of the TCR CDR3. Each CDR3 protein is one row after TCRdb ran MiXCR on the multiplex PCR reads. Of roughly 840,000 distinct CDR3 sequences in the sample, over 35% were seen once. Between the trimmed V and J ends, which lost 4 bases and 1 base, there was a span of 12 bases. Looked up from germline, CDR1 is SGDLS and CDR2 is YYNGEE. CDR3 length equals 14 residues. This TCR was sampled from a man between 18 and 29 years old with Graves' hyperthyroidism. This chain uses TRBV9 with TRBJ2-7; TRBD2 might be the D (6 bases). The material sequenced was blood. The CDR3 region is CASSFGGASYEQYF. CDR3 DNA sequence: TGTGCCAGCAGCTTCGGCGGGGCTTCCTACGAGCAGTACTTC.